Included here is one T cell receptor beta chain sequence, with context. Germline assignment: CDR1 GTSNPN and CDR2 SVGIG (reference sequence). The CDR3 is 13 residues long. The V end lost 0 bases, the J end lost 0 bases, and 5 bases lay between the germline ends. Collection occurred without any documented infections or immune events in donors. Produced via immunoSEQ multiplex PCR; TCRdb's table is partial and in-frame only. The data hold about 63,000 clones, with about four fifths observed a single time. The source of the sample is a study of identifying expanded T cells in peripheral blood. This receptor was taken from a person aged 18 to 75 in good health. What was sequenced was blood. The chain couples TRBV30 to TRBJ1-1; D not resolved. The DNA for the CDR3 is TGTGCCTGGAGTGTAGGATTGAACACTGAAGCTTTCTTT. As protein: CAWSVGLNTEAFF.